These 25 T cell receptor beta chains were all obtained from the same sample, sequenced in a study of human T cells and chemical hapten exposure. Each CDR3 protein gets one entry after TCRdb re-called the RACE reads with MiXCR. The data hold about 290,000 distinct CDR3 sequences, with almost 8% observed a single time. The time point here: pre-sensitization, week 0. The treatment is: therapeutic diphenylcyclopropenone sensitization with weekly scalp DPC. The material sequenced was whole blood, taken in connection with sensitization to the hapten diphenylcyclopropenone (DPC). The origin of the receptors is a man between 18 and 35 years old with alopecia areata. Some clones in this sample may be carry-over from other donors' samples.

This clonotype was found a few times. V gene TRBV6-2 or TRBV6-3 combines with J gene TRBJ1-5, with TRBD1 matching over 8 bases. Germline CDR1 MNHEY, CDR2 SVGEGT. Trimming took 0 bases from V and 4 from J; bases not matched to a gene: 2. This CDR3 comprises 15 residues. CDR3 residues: CASSYSDRGNQPQHF. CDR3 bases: TGTGCCAGCAGTTACTCTGACAGGGGAAATCAGCCCCAGCATTTT.

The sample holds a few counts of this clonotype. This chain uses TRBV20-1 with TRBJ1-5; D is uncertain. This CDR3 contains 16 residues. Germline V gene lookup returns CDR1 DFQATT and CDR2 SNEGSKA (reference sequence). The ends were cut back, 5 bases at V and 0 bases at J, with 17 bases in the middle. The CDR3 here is CSAGPQGKYSNQPQHF. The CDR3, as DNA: TGCAGTGCTGGACCACAAGGCAAGTATAGCAATCAGCCCCAGCATTTT.

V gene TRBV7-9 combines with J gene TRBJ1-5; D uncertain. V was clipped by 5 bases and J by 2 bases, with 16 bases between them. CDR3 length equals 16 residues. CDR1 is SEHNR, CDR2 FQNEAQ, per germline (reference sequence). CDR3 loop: CASSPTEGGRNQPQHF. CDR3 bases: TGTGCCAGCAGCCCTACCGAAGGCGGGCGCAATCAGCCCCAGCATTTT.

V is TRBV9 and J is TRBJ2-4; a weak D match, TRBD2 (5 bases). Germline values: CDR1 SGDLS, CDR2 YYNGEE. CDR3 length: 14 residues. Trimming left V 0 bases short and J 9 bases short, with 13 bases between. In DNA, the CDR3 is TGTGCCAGCAGCGTAGGTGGACTGAGTCCCATTCAGTACTTC. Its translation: CASSVGGLSPIQYF. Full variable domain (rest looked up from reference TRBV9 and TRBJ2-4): DSGVTQTPKHLITATGQRVTLRCSPRSGDLSVYWYQQSLDQGLQFLIQYYNGEERAKGNILERFSAQQFPDLHSELNLSSLELGDSALYFCASSVGGLSPIQYFGAGTRLSVL.

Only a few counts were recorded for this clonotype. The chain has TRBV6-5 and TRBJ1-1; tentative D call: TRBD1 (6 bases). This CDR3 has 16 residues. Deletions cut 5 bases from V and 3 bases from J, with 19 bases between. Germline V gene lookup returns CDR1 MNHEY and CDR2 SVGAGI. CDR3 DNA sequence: TGTGCCAGCAGTCCAGGGGACGCCGATATTCACACTGAAGCTTTCTTT. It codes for CASSPGDADIHTEAFF.

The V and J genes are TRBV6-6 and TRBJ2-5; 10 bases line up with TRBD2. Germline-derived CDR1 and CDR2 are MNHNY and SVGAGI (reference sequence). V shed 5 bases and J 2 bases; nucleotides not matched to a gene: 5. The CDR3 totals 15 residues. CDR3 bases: TGTGCCAGCAGTCCTAGCGGGGGCAATCAAGAGACCCAGTACTTC. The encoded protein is CASSPSGGNQETQYF.

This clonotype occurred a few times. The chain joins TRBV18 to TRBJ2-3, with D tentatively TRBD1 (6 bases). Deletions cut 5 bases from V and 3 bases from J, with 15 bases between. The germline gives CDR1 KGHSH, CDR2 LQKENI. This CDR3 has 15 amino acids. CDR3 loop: CASSALTGNTDTQYF. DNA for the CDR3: TGTGCCAGCTCAGCTCTAACAGGGAATACAGATACGCAGTATTTT.

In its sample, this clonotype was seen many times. CDR3 amino acids: CASRMDATSGANVLTF. CDR3 nucleotide sequence: TGTGCCAGCAGAATGGACGCCACCTCTGGGGCCAACGTCCTGACTTTC. V gene TRBV2 combines with J gene TRBJ2-6; D call uncertain. The CDR3 spans 16 residues. From germline, CDR1 is SNHLY and CDR2 FYNNEI. The V and J ends lost 6 bases and 0 bases respectively, with 12 bases between them. The full variable domain, with the rest looked up from reference TRBV2 and TRBJ2-6, is EPEVTQTPSHQVTQMGQEVILRCVPISNHLYFYWYRQILGQKVEFLVSFYNNEISEKSEIFDDQFSVERPDGSNFTLKIRSTKLEDSAMYFCASRMDATSGANVLTFGAGSRLTVL.

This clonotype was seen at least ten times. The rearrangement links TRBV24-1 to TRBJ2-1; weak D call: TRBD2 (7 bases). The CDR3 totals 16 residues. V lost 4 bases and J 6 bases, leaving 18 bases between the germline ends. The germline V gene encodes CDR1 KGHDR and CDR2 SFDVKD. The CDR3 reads CATSEGGRGLRNEQFF. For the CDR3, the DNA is TGTGCCACCAGTGAGGGAGGGAGGGGGTTACGCAATGAGCAGTTCTTC.

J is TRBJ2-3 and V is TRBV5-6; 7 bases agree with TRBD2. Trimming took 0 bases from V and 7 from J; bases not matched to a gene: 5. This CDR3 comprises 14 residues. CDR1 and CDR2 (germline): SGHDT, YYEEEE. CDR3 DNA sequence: TGTGCCAGCAGCTTGGAGCGACTAGCACATACGCAGTATTTT. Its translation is CASSLERLAHTQYF. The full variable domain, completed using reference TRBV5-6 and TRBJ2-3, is DAGVTQSPTHLIKTRGQQVTLRCSPKSGHDTVSWYQQALGQGPQFIFQYYEEEERQRGNFPDRFSGHQFPNYSSELNVNALLLGDSALYLCASSLERLAHTQYFGPGTRLTVL.

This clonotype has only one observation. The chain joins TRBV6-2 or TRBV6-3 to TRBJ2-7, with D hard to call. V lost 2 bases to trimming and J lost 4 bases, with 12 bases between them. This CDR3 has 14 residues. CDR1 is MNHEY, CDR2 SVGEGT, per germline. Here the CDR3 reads CASSYDGRAYEQYF. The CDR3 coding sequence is TGTGCCAGCAGTTACGACGGTCGCGCGTACGAGCAGTACTTC.

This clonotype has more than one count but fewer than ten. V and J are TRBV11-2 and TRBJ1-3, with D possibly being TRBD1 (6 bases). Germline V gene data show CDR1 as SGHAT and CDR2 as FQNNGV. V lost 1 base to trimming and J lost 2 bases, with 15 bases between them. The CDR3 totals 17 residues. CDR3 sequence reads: CASSLARRRGPGNTIYF. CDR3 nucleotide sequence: TGTGCCAGCAGCTTAGCGCGCCGCAGGGGACCTGGAAACACCATATATTTT. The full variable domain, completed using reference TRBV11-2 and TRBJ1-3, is EAGVAQSPRYKIIEKRQSVAFWCNPISGHATLYWYQQILGQGPKLLIQFQNNGVVDDSQLPKDRFSAERLKGVDSTLKIQPAKLEDSAVYLCASSLARRRGPGNTIYFGEGSWLTVV.

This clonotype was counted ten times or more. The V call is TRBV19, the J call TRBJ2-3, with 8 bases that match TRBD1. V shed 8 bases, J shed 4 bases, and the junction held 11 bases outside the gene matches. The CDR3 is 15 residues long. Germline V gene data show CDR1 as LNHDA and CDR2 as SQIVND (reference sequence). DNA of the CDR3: TGTGCCAGTGGTCGCCCGGGACAGGATTCAGATACGCAGTATTTT. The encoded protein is CASGRPGQDSDTQYF.

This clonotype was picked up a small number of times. CDR3: CATSGLTSGGSYEQYF. The CDR3 nucleotides are TGTGCCACCAGTGGTCTGACTAGCGGGGGCTCCTACGAGCAGTACTTC. V and J are TRBV24-1 and TRBJ2-7, with TRBD2 matching over 12 bases. Unmatched junction bases numbered 4, after V lost 5 bases and J lost 0 bases. CDR1 is KGHDR and CDR2 is SFDVKD in the germline V gene. CDR3 length: 16 residues.

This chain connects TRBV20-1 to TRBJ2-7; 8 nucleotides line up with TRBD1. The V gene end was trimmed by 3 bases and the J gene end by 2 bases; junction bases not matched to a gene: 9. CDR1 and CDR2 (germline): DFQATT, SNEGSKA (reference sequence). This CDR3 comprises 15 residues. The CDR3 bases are TGCAGTGCTAGTGCCCCTCAGGGGGCAACCTACGAGCAGTACTTC. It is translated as CSASAPQGATYEQYF.

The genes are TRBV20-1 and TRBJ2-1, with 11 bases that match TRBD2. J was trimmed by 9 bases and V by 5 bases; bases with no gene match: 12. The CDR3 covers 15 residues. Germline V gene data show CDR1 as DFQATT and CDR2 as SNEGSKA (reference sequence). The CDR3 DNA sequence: TGCAGTGCTGGAAAACTAGCGGGGGCCCTCGGTGAGCAGTTCTTC. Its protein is CSAGKLAGALGEQFF.

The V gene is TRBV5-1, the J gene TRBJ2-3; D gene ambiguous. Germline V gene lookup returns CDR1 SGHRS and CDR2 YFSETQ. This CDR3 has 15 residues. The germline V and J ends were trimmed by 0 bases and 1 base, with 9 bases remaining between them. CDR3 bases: TGCGCCAGCAGCTTGGAAGCGCGAGGCACAGATACGCAGTATTTT. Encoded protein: CASSLEARGTDTQYF.

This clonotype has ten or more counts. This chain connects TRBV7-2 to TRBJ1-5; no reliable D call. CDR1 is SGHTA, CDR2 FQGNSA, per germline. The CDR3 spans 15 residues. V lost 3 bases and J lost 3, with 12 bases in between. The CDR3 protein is CASSFDTNNNQPQHF. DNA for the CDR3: TGTGCCAGCAGCTTCGACACTAATAACAATCAGCCCCAGCATTTT. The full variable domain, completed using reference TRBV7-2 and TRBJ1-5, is GAGVSQSPSNKVTEKGKDVELRCDPISGHTALYWYRQSLGQGLEFLIYFQGNSAPDKSGLPSDRFSAERTGGSVSTLTIQRTQQEDSAVYLCASSFDTNNNQPQHFGDGTRLSIL.

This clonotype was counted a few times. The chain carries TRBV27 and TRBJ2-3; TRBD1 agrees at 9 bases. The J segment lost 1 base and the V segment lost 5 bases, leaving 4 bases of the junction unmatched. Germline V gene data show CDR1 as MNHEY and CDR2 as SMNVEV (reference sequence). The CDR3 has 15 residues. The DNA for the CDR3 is TGTGCCAGCAGTAGGTGGACAGGGGGCACAGATACGCAGTATTTT. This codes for CASSRWTGGTDTQYF.

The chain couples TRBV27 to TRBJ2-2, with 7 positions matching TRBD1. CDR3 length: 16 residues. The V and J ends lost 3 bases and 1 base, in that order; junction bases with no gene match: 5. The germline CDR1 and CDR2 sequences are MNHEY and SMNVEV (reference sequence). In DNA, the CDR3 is TGTGCCAGCAGTTTCATTCGACAGGGGAACACCGGGGAGCTGTTTTTT. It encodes CASSFIRQGNTGELFF.

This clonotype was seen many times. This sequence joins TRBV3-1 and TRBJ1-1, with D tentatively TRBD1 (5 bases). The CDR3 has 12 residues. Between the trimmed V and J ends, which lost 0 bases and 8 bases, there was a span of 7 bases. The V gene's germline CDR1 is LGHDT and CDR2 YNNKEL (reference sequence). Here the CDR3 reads CASSQDGAEAFF. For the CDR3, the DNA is TGTGCCAGCAGCCAAGACGGGGCAGAAGCTTTCTTT.

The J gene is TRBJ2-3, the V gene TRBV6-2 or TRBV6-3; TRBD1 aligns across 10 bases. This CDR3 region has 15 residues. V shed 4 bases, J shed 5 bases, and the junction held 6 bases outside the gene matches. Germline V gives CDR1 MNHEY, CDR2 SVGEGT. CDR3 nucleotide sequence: TGTGCCAGCAGTTCCGGGACAGGGGTTGGAGATACGCAGTATTTT. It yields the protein CASSSGTGVGDTQYF.

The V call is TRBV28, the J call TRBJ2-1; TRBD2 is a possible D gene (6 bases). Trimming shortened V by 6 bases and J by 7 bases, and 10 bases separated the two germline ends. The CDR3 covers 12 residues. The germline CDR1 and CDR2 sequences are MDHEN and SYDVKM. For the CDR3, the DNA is TGTGCCAGCAGCTCGACTAGTAATGAGCAGTTCTTC. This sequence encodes CASSSTSNEQFF.

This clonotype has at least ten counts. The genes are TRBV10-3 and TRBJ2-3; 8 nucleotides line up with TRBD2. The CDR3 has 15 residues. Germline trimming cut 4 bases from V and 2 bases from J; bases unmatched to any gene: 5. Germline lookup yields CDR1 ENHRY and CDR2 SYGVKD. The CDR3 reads CAISVAGGNTDTQYF. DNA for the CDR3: TGTGCCATCAGTGTGGCGGGGGGAAACACAGATACGCAGTATTTT.

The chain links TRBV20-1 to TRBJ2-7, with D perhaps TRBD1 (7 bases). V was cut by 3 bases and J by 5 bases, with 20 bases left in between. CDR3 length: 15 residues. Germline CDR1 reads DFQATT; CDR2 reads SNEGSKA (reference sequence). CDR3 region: CSASAEGQGGDEQYF. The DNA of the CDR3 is TGCAGTGCTAGCGCCGAGGGGCAGGGGGGAGACGAGCAGTACTTC.